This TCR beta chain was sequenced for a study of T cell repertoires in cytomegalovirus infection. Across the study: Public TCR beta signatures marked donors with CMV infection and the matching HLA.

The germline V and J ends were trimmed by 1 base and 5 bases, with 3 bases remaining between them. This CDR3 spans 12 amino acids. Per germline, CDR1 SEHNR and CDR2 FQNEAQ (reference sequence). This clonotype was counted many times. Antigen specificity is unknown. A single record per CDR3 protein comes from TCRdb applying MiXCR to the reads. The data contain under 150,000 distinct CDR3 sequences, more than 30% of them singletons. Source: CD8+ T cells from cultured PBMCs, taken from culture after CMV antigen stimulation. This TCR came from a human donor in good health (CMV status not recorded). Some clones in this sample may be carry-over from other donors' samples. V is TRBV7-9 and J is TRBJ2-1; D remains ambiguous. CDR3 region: CASSLGHNEQFF. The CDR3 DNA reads TGTGCCAGCAGCTTAGGCCACAATGAGCAGTTCTTC.